This passage covers 25 T cell receptor beta chains from one sample sequenced in a study of T cell clonality in common variable immunodeficiency. Clones were read by immunoSEQ multiplex PCR, and TCRdb kept only the in-frame ones, dropping some. Sampling found about 40,000 clones, none seen once. The sample taken for sequencing was peripheral blood mononuclear cells. These receptors all come from a person aged 18 to 75 in good health.

This clone has ten or more counts. The CDR3 goes on 3 residues after the read ends, and that part is filled in from the germline J gene. The V call is TRBV20-1, the J call TRBJ2-7, with D maybe TRBD2 (6 bases). From germline, CDR1 is DFQATT and CDR2 SNEGSKA (reference sequence). The CDR3 is made up of 14 amino acids. Trimming took 0 bases from V and 3 from J, leaving 12 bases between them. The sequenced CDR3 bases are TGCAGTGCTAGAGAGTGGACTAATAACTACGAG. It is translated as CSAREWTNNYE. The whole CDR3 reads CSAREWTNNYEQYF.

At least ten counts were recorded for this clone. From the germline J gene comes the end of the CDR3, since the read stops 3 residues before it. The chain carries TRBV9 and TRBJ2-7, with a possible D match to TRBD1 (6 bases). The germline CDR1 and CDR2 sequences are SGDLS and YYNGEE. The CDR3 totals 16 residues. Trimming left V 1 base short and J 2 bases short, with 16 bases between. This CDR3 is CASSVQAAGATYEQYF. CDR3 DNA, as far as it was read: TGTGCCAGCAGCGTACAGGCGGCAGGGGCAACCTACGAG.

This clone appeared many times. The read finishes 3 residues shy of the CDR3 end, and the germline J gene is used to complete it. The chain combines TRBV5-3 with TRBJ2-2; the match to TRBD2 covers 9 bases. TRBV5-3 qualifies as an ORF whose function is uncertain. The CDR3 has 22 residues. V shed 2 bases, J shed 4 bases, and the junction held 24 bases outside the gene matches. Incomplete CDR3 DNA: TGTGCCAGAAGCTTTACGACCGGTAGGGTTAGCGGGAGCTCCCGCTGCACCGGGGAG. This translates into CARSFTTGRVSGSSRCTGE. In full, the CDR3 reads CARSFTTGRVSGSSRCTGELFF.

A note on this clone: The CDR3 end lies 3 residues beyond the end of the read and is filled in from the germline J gene. This sequence joins TRBV25-1 and TRBJ2-1; 8 bases fit TRBD1. Germline CDR1 is MGHDK and CDR2 is SYGVNS. Losses at the gene ends were 7 bases for V and 2 bases for J; bases not matched to a gene: 10. The CDR3 is 16 amino acids. CDR3 bases read: TGTGCCAGCACCAGAACCGGGACAGGAACCTACAATGAG. Residues: CASTRTGTGTYNE. The entire CDR3 is CASTRTGTGTYNEQFF.

This clone was picked up many times. The read gets to within 3 residues of the CDR3 end, and the germline J gene fills in the rest. The genes are TRBV5-1 and TRBJ2-2; 11 bases fit TRBD1. The germline CDR1 and CDR2 sequences are SGHRS and YFSETQ. The CDR3 runs 16 residues. After removal of 0 bases from V and 5 bases from J, the junction contained 3 bases not matched to a gene. The CDR3 reads CASSLAGQGATGELFF. Partial CDR3 DNA: TGCGCCAGCAGCTTGGCCGGACAGGGGGCTACCGGGGAG.

This clone came up many times. The read finishes 3 residues shy of the CDR3 end, and the germline J gene is used to complete it. The genes are TRBV28 and TRBJ1-4, with no clear D. V was cut by 1 base and J by 6 bases, with 9 bases left in between. The CDR3 is 14 residues long. CDR1 MDHEN and CDR2 SYDVKM come from the germline V gene. The sequenced part of the CDR3 DNA is TGTGCCAGCAGTTTATTCCAGACTGATGAAAAA. Residues: CASSLFQTDEK. The full CDR3 reads CASSLFQTDEKLFF.

The sample holds many counts of this clone. The read ends 3 residues before the CDR3 terminus; that terminus is restored from the germline J gene. The gene calls are TRBV28 and TRBJ2-7; 7 positions agree with TRBD1. CDR1 is MDHEN and CDR2 is SYDVKM in the germline V gene. The CDR3 spans 13 residues. Trimming removed 7 bases from V and 2 bases from J; junction bases left unmatched: 5. The DNA read from the CDR3 is TGTGCCAGCATTTTGACAGGGACCTACGAG. The encoded protein is CASILTGTYE. The entire CDR3 sequence reads CASILTGTYEQYF.

This clone was seen at least ten times. The read ends 3 residues early relative to the CDR3; the germline J gene fills the gap. The V and J genes are TRBV7-8 and TRBJ2-3; D gene unclear. Germline V gene sequence: CDR1 SGHVS, CDR2 FQNEAQ. This CDR3 spans 15 amino acids. V was shortened by 4 bases and J by 1 base, with 12 bases between the two germline ends. The CDR3 DNA, read in part, is TGTGCCAGCAGCTCAGAGAGATCACGCACAGATACG. Protein sequence: CASSSERSRTDT. Given in full, the CDR3 is CASSSERSRTDTQYF.

The sample holds many counts of this clone. The sequenced fragment ends 3 residues before the CDR3 boundary, so the rest is inferred from the germline J gene. The chain couples TRBV5-1 to TRBJ2-2; 9 positions agree with TRBD2. The CDR3 extends over 15 amino acids. The germline V gene encodes CDR1 SGHRS and CDR2 YFSETQ. The V segment lost 0 bases and the J segment 8 bases; nucleotides outside the gene matches: 5. The part of the CDR3 DNA that was read is TGCGCCAGCAGCTTGGCGCGGGAGGGCCCAGGGGAG. Its translation: CASSLAREGPGE. The whole CDR3 protein is CASSLAREGPGELFF.

This clone was recorded at least ten times. The read ends 3 residues shy of where the CDR3 ends; the end is completed using the germline J gene. The chain joins TRBV11-2 to TRBJ2-7, with TRBD1 as a possible D gene (5 bases). CDR3 length equals 14 residues. Trimming shortened V by 0 bases and J by 6 bases, and 12 bases separated the two germline ends. The V gene's germline CDR1 is SGHAT and CDR2 FQNNGV. The CDR3 bases that were read are TGTGCCAGCAGCTTAGACCGGCGGCAGGGCGAG. Translating it yields CASSLDRRQGE. From start to end, the CDR3 is CASSLDRRQGEQYF.

This clone was observed many times. The read falls 3 residues short of the CDR3 end, and the missing part is taken from the germline J gene. The sample has other DNA sequences that encode this CDR3 too. This chain connects TRBV10-1 to TRBJ1-4; D remains unclear. This CDR3 has 16 amino acids. Per the germline V gene, CDR1 is WNHNN and CDR2 is SYGVQD (reference sequence). V lost 0 bases and J 8 bases, leaving 16 bases between the germline ends. CDR3 region: CASSESRRYYNEKLFF. The CDR3 DNA, read in part, is TGCGCCAGCAGTGAGTCGAGGCGGTACTATAACGAAAAA.

Only a few counts were recorded for this clone. Sequencing ends 3 residues short of the CDR3 end; the germline J gene provides the rest. The chain carries TRBV19 and TRBJ1-1; TRBD1 aligns across 7 bases. The germline CDR1 and CDR2 sequences are LNHDA and SQIVND (reference sequence). The CDR3 loop spans 14 amino acids. Trimming took 4 bases from V and 2 from J; bases not matched to a gene: 4. The CDR3 region is CASSTQGTNTEAFF. Incomplete CDR3 DNA: TGTGCCAGTAGTACACAGGGGACCAACACTGAA. Full variable domain (remainder filled in from reference TRBV19 and TRBJ1-1): DGGITQSPKYLFRKEGQNVTLSCEQNLNHDAMYWYRQDPGQGLRLIYYSQIVNDFQKGDIAEGYSVSREKKESFPLTVTSAQKNPTAFYLCASSTQGTNTEAFFGQGTRLTVV.

Turning to this clone: The CDR3 end falls 3 residues outside the read, so it is completed with the germline J gene. Other DNA sequences in the same sample also yield this CDR3. This chain joins TRBV18 and TRBJ2-1; tentatively, D is TRBD1 (5 bases). The CDR3 covers 16 residues. Germline assignment: CDR1 KGHSH and CDR2 LQKENI. Trimming removed 4 bases from V and 0 bases from J, with 13 bases in between. The CDR3 reads CASSHLDTGSYNEQFF. The CDR3 DNA, read in part, is TGTGCCAGCTCACACTTGGACACAGGCTCCTACAATGAG.

This clone was counted only a few times. The CDR3 end is not reached by the read, which stops 3 residues before it; the germline J gene fills it in. The V and J genes are TRBV5-1 and TRBJ2-1; 8 bases are shared with TRBD2. The V and J ends lost 4 bases and 6 bases, in that order; junction bases with no gene match: 12. Looked up from germline, CDR1 is SGHRS and CDR2 is YFSETQ. This CDR3 region has 16 residues. CDR3 sequence: CASSGAGLVLGNEQFF. CDR3 bases read: TGCGCCAGCAGCGGGGCGGGACTAGTTCTTGGCAATGAG.

This clone occurred many times. The observed sequence ends 3 residues before the CDR3 terminus, with the missing tail filled in from the germline J gene. The V and J genes are TRBV28 and TRBJ2-7; possibly TRBD2 for D (5 bases). This CDR3 has 14 amino acids. Germline loops: CDR1 MDHEN, CDR2 SYDVKM. V lost 8 bases and J lost 1, with 15 bases in between. The CDR3 DNA, read in part, is TGTGCCAGCGCCCGGCGGGTAACTTCCTACGAG. It yields the protein CASARRVTSYE. The entire CDR3 protein reads CASARRVTSYEQYF.

This clone occurred many times. CDR3 sequence reads: CASSPNPLGTGVFQYF. The covered CDR3 bases are TGTGCCAGCAGTCCTAATCCCCTCGGGACAGGGGTTTTT. The J gene is TRBJ2-4, the V gene TRBV12-3 or TRBV12-4; 10 positions match TRBD1. The read gets to within 3 residues of the CDR3 end, and the germline J gene fills in the rest. The CDR3 is made up of 16 amino acids.

This clone was picked up many times. The observed sequence ends 3 residues before the CDR3 terminus, with the missing tail filled in from the germline J gene. The V and J genes are TRBV5-5 and TRBJ1-2, with no clear D. Trimming cost V 4 bases and J 0 bases, with 10 bases left between them. There are 14 residues in the CDR3. The V gene's germline CDR1 is SGHKS and CDR2 YYEKEE (reference sequence). This CDR3 is CASSNNLANYGYTF. Incomplete CDR3 DNA: TGTGCCAGCAGCAACAACCTAGCTAACTATGGC.

This clone was found many times. The observed sequence ends 3 residues before the CDR3 terminus, with the missing tail filled in from the germline J gene. V usage is TRBV2 and J usage is TRBJ2-5, with TRBD2 matching 9 bases. Germline CDR1 and CDR2: SNHLY and FYNNEI. The CDR3 runs to 15 residues. V shed 5 bases, J shed 5 bases, and the junction held 9 bases outside the gene matches. The CDR3 is CASSRGVAGVETQYF. The sequenced part of the CDR3 DNA is TGTGCCAGCAGTAGGGGGGTAGCGGGAGTGGAGACC.

This clone was counted at least ten times. Read sequence stops 3 residues before the CDR3 end, and the germline J gene provides the missing end. The rearrangement joins TRBV20-1 to TRBJ1-5, with D unclear. CDR3 length: 14 residues. Germline V lookup: CDR1 DFQATT, CDR2 SNEGSKA (reference sequence). V lost 3 bases to trimming and J lost 3 bases, with 12 bases between them. CDR3 amino acids: CSASRQFNNQPQHF. The CDR3 bases that were read are TGCAGTGCTAGTCGCCAGTTTAACAATCAGCCC.

Concerning this clone: Read sequence stops 3 residues before the CDR3 end, and the germline J gene provides the missing end. The chain links TRBV5-1 to TRBJ2-3; 11 bases are shared with TRBD1. Germline-derived CDR1 and CDR2 are SGHRS and YFSETQ. This CDR3 is 13 amino acids long. CDR3 in amino acids: CASSEGTGGAQYF. Incomplete CDR3 DNA: TGCGCCAGCAGCGAGGGGACAGGGGGAGCG.

This clone was found many times. The germline gene is not matched at one end of the junction; a read error may be the cause. The read gets to within 3 residues of the CDR3 end, and the germline J gene fills in the rest. V and J are TRBV4-2 and TRBJ1-2; 7 bases fit TRBD1. Germline CDR1 and CDR2: LGHNA and YNFKEQ. This CDR3 contains 13 residues. The DNA read from the CDR3 is TGCGCCAGCAGCCAGACAGGGTCGGGAGGC. Translated, it gives CASSQTGSGG. The entire CDR3 protein is CASSQTGSGGYTF.

This clone was observed many times. From the germline J gene comes the end of the CDR3, since the read stops 3 residues before it. The chain has TRBV19 and TRBJ1-3; 9 bases agree with TRBD1. This CDR3 comprises 15 residues. Germline trimming cut 6 bases from V and 4 bases from J; bases unmatched to any gene: 7. CDR1 and CDR2 from the germline V gene are LNHDA and SQIVND (reference sequence). The CDR3 loop reads CASSQQGARGNTIYF. The CDR3 DNA, read in part, is TGTGCCAGTAGCCAACAGGGGGCGCGAGGAAACACC.

This clone was observed at least ten times. The read halts 3 residues ahead of the CDR3 end, with the missing end drawn from the germline J gene. The chain joins TRBV18 to TRBJ2-7; D uncertain. The V gene lost 3 bases and the J gene lost 3 bases, with 9 bases spanning the gap. Germline V gene data show CDR1 as KGHSH and CDR2 as LQKENI. The length of the CDR3 is 13 residues. The sequenced part of the CDR3 DNA is TGTGCCAGCTCACCCAGTCTAGGCTACGAG. Its protein is CASSPSLGYE. The whole CDR3 sequence is CASSPSLGYEQYF.

In this sample, this clone turned up many times. The observed sequence ends 3 residues before the CDR3 terminus, with the missing tail filled in from the germline J gene. The rearrangement links TRBV18 to TRBJ1-6, with a weak D call TRBD1 (5 bases). Trimming took off 6 bases at V and 10 bases at J, with 13 bases between the two ends. The CDR3 has 13 amino acids. Germline V lookup: CDR1 KGHSH, CDR2 LQKENI. The sequenced part of the CDR3 DNA is TGTGCCAGCTCCAATGAACAGGACTCACCC. Protein sequence: CASSNEQDSP. Given in full, the CDR3 is CASSNEQDSPLHF.

This clone has ten or more counts. The sequenced fragment ends 3 residues before the CDR3 boundary, so the rest is inferred from the germline J gene. The V call is TRBV20-1, the J call TRBJ2-1; D is unresolved. The CDR3 extends over 15 amino acids. Trimming pared 0 bases from V and 0 bases from J, leaving 9 bases between. Per the germline V gene, CDR1 is DFQATT and CDR2 is SNEGSKA (reference sequence). The CDR3 here is CSARDPRSSYNEQFF. CDR3 bases read: TGCAGTGCTAGAGATCCCAGGAGCTCCTACAATGAG.